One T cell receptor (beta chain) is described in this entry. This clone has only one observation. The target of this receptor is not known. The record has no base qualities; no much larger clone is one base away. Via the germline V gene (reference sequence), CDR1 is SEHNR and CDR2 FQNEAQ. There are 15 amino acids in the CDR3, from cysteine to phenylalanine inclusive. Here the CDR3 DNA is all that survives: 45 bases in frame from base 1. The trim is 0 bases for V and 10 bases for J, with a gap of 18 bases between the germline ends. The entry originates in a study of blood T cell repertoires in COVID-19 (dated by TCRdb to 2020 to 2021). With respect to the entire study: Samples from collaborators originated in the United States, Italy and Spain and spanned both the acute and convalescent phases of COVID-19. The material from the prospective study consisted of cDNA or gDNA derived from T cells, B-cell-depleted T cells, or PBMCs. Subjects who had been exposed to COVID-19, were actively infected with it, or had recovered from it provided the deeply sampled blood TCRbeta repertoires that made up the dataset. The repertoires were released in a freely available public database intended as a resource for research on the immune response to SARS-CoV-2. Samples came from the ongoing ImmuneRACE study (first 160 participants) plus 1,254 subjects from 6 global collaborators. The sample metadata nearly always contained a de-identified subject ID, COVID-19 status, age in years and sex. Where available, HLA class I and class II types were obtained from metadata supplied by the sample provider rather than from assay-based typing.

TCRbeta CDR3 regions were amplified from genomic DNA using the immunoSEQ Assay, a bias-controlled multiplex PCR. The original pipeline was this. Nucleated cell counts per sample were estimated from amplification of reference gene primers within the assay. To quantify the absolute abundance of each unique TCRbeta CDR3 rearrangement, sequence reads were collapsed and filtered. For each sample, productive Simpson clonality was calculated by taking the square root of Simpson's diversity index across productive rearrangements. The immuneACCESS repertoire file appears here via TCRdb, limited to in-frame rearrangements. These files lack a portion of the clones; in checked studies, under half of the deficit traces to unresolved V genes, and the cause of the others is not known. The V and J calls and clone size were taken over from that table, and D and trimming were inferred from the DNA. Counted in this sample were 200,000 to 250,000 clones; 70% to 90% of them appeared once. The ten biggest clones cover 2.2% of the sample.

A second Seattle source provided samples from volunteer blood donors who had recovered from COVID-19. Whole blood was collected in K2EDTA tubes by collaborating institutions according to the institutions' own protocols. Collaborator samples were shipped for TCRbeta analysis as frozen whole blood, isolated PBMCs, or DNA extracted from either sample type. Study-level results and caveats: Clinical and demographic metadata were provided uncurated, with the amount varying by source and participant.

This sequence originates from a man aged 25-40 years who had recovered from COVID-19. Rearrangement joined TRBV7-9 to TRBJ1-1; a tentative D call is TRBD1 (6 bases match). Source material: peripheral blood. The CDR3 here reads CASSLAGSRGDRAFF. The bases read TGTGCCAGCAGCTTAGCGGGAAGCAGGGGTGATCGAGCTTTCTTT. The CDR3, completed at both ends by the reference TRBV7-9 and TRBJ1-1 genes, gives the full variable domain DTGVSQNPRHKITKRGQNVTFRCDPISEHNRLYWYRQTLGQGPEFLTYFQNEAQLEKSRLLSDRFSAERPKGSFSTLEIQRTEQGDSAMYLCASSLAGSRGDRAFFGQGTRLTVV.